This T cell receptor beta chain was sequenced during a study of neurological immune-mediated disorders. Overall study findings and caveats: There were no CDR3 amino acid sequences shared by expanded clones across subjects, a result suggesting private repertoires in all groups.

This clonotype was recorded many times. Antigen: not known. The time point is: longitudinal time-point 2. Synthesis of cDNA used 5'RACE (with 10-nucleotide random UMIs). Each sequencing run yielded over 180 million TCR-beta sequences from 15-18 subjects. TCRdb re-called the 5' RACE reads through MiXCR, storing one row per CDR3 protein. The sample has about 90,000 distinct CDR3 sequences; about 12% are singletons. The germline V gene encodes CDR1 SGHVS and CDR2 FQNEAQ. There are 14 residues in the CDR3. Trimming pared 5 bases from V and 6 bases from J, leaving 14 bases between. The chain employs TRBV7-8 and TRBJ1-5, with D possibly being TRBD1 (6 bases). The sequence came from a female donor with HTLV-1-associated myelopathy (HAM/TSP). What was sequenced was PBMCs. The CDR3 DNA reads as TGTGCCAGCAGCCCGGCACAGGGTCGTCAGCCCCAGCATTTT. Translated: CASSPAQGRQPQHF.